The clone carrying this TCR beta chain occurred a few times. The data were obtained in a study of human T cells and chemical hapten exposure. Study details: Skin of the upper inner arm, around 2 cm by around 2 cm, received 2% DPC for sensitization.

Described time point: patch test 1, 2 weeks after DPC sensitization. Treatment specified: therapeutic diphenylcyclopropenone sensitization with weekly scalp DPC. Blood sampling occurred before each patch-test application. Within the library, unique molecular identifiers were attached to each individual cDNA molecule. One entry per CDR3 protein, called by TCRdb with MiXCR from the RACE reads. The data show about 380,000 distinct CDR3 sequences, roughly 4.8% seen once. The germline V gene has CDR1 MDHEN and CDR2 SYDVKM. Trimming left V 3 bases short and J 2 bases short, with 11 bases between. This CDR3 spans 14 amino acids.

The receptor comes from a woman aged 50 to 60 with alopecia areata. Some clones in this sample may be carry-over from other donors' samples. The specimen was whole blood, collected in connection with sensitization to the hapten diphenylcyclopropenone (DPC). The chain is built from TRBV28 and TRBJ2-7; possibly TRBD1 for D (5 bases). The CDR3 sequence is CASSFRGHTYEQYF. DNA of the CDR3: TGTGCCAGCAGTTTTCGTGGACACACCTACGAGCAGTACTTC.